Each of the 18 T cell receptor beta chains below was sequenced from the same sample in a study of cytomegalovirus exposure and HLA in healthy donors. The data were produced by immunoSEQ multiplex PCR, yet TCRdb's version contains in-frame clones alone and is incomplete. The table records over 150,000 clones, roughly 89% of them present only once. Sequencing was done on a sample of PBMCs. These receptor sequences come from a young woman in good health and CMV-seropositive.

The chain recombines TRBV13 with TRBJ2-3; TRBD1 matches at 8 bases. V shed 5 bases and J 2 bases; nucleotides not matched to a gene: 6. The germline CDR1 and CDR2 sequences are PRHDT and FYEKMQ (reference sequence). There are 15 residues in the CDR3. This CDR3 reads CASSPRQGYTDTQYF. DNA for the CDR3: TGTGCCAGCAGCCCCCGACAGGGGTACACAGATACGCAGTATTTT.

The CDR3 nucleotides are TGTGCCAGCAGTTCCCTCTATGGCTACACCTTC. Its protein is CASSSLYGYTF. This chain connects TRBV6-6 to TRBJ1-2; D ambiguous. Trimming left V 4 bases short and J 4 bases short, with 4 bases between. The CDR3 loop spans 11 amino acids. Germline V CDR1 and CDR2: MNHNY, SVGAGI (reference sequence).

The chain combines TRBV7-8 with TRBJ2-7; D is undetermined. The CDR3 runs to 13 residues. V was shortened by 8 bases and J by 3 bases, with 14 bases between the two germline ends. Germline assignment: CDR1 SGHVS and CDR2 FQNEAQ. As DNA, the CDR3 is TGTGCCAGCGGGTACCAGCCGGGCTACGAGCAGTACTTC. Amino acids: CASGYQPGYEQYF.

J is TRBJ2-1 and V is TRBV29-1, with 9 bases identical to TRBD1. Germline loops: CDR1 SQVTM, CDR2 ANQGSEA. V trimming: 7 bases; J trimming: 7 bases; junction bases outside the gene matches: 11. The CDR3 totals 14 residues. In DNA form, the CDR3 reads TGCAGCGGGTTAGGGGACAGGGCTGGGAATGAGCAGTTCTTC. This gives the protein CSGLGDRAGNEQFF.

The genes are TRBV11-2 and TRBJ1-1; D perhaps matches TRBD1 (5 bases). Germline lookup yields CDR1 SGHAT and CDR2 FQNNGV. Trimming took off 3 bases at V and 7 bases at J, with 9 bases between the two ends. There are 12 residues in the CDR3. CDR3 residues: CASSLQQVEAFF. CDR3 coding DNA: TGTGCCAGCAGCTTGCAACAGGTTGAAGCTTTCTTT. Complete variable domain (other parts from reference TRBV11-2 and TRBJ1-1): EAGVAQSPRYKIIEKRQSVAFWCNPISGHATLYWYQQILGQGPKLLIQFQNNGVVDDSQLPKDRFSAERLKGVDSTLKIQPAKLEDSAVYLCASSLQQVEAFFGQGTRLTVV.

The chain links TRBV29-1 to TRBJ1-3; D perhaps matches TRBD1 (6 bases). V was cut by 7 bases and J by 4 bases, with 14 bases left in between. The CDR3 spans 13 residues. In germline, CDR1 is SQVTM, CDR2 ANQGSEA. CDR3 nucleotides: TGCAGCGCGAAACAGGGATCCGGAAACACCATATATTTT. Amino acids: CSAKQGSGNTIYF.

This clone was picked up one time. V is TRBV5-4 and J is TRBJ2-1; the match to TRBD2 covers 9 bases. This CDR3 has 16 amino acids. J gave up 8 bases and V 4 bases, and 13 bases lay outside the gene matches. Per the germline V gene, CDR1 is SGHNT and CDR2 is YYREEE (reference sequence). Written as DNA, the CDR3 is TGTGCCAGCAGCCCCCCTCGGGATAGCGGGGGAGATGAGCAGTTCTTC. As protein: CASSPPRDSGGDEQFF.

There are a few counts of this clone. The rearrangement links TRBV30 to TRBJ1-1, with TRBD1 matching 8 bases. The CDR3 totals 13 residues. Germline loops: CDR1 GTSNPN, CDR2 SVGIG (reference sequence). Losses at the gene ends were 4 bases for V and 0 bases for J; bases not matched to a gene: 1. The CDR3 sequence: CAWTTGVNTEAFF. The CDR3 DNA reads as TGTGCCTGGACGACAGGGGTGAACACTGAAGCTTTCTTT.

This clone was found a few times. This CDR3 reads CASSRRQGADTEAFF. The CDR3 DNA is TGTGCCAGCAGCCGCAGACAGGGGGCGGACACTGAAGCTTTCTTT. The rearrangement uses TRBV7-6 and TRBJ1-1; TRBD1 matches at 10 bases. The CDR3 is 15 amino acids. Germline V gene data show CDR1 as SGHVS and CDR2 as FNYEAQ. V shed 5 bases, J shed 3 bases, and the junction held 6 bases outside the gene matches.

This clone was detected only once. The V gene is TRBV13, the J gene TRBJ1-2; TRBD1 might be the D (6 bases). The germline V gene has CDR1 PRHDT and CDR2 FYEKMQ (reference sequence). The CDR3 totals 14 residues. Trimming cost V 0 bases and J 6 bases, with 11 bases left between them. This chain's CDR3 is CASSLGQGRDGYTF. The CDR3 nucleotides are TGTGCCAGCAGCTTAGGGCAGGGGAGAGATGGCTACACCTTC.

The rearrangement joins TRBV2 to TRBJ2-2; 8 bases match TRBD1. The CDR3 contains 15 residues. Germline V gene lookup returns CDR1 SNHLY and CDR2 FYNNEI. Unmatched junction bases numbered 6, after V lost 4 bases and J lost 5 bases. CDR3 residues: CASSAGQGVTGELFF. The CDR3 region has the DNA TGTGCCAGCAGTGCCGGACAGGGTGTAACCGGGGAGCTGTTTTTT.

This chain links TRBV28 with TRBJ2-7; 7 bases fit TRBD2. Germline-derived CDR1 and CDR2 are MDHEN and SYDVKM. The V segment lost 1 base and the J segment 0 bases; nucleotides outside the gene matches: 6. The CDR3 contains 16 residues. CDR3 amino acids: CASSLYSGSSSYEQYF. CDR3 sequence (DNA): TGTGCCAGCAGTTTATATAGCGGGTCAAGCTCCTACGAGCAGTACTTC.

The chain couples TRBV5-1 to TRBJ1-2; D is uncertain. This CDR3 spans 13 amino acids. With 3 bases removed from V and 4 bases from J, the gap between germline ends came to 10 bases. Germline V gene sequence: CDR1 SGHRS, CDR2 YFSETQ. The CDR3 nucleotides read TGCGCCAGCAGCTACCCGGGGAGCTATGGCTACACCTTC. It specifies CASSYPGSYGYTF.

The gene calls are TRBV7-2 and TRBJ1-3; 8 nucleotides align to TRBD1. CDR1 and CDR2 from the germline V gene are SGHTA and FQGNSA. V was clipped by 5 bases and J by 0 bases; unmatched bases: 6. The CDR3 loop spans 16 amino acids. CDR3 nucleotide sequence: TGTGCCAGCAGCCCAGACAGGGGCCACTCTGGAAACACCATATATTTT. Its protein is CASSPDRGHSGNTIYF.

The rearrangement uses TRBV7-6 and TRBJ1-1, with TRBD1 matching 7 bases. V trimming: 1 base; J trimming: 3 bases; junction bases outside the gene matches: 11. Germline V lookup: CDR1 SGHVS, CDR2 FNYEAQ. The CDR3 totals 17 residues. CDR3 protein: CASSLDTGVRFDTEAFF. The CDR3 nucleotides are TGTGCCAGCAGCTTAGACACAGGGGTTCGGTTCGACACTGAAGCTTTCTTT. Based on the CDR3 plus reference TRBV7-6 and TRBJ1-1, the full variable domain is GAGVSQSPRYKVTKRGQDVALRCDPISGHVSLYWYRQALGQGPEFLTYFNYEAQQDKSGLPNDRFSAERPEGSISTLTIQRTEQRDSAMYRCASSLDTGVRFDTEAFFGQGTRLTVV.

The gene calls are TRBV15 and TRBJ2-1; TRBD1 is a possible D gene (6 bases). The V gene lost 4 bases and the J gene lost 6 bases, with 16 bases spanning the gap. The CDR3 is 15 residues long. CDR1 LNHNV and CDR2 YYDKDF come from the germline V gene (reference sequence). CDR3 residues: CATSTQGRVSNEQFF. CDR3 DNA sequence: TGTGCCACCAGCACTCAGGGGCGGGTGAGCAATGAGCAGTTCTTC.

The CDR3 sequence is CASSVNGGQAGEQYF. The DNA of the CDR3 is TGTGCCAGCAGCGTCAATGGGGGACAGGCAGGAGAGCAGTACTTC. This chain uses TRBV9 with TRBJ2-7, with 8 bases fitting TRBD1. Germline trimming cut 2 bases from V and 7 bases from J; bases unmatched to any gene: 11. Germline CDR1 SGDLS, CDR2 YYNGEE. The CDR3 extends over 15 amino acids.

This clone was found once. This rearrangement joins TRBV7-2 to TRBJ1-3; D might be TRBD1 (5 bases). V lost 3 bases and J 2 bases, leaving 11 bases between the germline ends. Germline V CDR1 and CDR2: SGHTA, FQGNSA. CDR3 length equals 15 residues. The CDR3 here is CASSLRDSPGNTIYF. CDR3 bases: TGTGCCAGCAGCTTGAGGGACTCACCTGGAAACACCATATATTTT.